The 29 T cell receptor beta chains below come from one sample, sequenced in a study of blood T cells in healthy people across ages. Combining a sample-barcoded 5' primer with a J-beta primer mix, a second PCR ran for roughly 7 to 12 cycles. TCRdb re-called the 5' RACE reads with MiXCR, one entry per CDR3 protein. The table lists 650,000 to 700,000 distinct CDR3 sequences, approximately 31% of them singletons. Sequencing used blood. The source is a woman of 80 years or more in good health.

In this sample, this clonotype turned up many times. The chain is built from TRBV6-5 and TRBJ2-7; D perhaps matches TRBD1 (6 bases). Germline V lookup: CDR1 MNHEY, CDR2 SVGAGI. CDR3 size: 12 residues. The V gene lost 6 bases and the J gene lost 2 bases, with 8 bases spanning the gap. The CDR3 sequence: CASRGATYEQYF. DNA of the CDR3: TGTGCCAGCAGGGGGGCTACCTACGAGCAGTACTTC.

The CDR3 loop is CASSDSLLQGGEQFF. The CDR3 region has the DNA TGCGCCAGCAGTGACTCTCTCCTACAGGGCGGGGAGCAGTTCTTC. This rearrangement joins TRBV5-1 to TRBJ2-1; possible D gene TRBD1, 6 bases. The germline gives CDR1 SGHRS, CDR2 YFSETQ. The CDR3 extends over 15 amino acids. V was pared by 5 bases and J by 10 bases, with 22 bases between.

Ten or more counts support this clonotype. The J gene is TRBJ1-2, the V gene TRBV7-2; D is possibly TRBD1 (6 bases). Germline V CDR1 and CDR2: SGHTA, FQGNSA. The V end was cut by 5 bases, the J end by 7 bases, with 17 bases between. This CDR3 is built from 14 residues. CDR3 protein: CASSPLRGAGGYTF. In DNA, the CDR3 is TGTGCCAGCAGCCCTCTCCGGGGGGCGGGTGGCTACACCTTC. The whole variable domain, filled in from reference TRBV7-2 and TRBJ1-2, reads GAGVSQSPSNKVTEKGKDVELRCDPISGHTALYWYRQSLGQGLEFLIYFQGNSAPDKSGLPSDRFSAERTGGSVSTLTIQRTQQEDSAVYLCASSPLRGAGGYTFGSGTRLTVV.

CDR3 in amino acids: CASSPQDRSSYEQYF. The CDR3 DNA reads TGTGCCAGCAGCCCCCAGGACCGGAGCTCCTACGAGCAGTACTTC. This chain links TRBV7-9 with TRBJ2-7; D remains unclear. The germline V gene has CDR1 SEHNR and CDR2 FQNEAQ (reference sequence). The CDR3 sequence is 15 residues long. V lost 5 bases and J lost 0, with 14 bases in between.

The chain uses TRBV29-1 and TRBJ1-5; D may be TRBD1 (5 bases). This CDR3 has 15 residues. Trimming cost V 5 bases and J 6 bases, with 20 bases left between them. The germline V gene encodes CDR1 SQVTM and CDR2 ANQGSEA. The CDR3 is CSVSDMGQGVQPQHF. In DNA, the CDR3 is TGCAGCGTTTCTGATATGGGCCAGGGTGTTCAGCCCCAGCATTTT.

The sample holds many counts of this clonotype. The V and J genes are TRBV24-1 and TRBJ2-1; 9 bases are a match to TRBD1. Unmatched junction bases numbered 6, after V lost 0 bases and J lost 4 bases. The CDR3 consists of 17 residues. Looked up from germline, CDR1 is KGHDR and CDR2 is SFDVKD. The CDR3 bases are TGTGCCACCAGTGATTTGAAATTCGGGACAGGGTACAATGAGCAGTTCTTC. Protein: CATSDLKFGTGYNEQFF.

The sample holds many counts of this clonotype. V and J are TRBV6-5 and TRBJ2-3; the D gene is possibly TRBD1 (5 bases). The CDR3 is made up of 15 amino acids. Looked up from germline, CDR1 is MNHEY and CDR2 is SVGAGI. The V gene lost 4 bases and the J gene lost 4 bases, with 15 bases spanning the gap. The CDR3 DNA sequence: TGTGCCAGCAGTTTTTATAGGGGAAGTGCAGATACGCAGTATTTT. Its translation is CASSFYRGSADTQYF.

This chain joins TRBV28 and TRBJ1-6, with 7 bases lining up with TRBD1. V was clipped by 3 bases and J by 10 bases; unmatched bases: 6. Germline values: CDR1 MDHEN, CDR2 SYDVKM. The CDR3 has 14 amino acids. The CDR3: CASSFSTGRSPLHF. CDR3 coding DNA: TGTGCCAGCAGTTTTTCGACAGGGAGGTCACCCCTCCACTTT.

CDR3 nucleotide sequence: TGCGCCAGCAGTTCAGTCCCGGGACAGGGTCAGGCTTTCTTT. Its protein is CASSSVPGQGQAFF. V and J are TRBV5-1 and TRBJ1-1, with TRBD1 identical over 9 bases. Germline assignment: CDR1 SGHRS and CDR2 YFSETQ. V gave up 5 bases and J gave up 11 bases; unmatched junction bases: 13. The CDR3 is 14 residues long.

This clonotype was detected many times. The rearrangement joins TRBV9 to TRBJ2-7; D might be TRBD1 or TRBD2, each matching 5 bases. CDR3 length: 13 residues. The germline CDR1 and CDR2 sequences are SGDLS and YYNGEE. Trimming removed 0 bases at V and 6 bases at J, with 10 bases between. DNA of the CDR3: TGTGCCAGCAGCGTAGGAGGGGAAAGCGAGCAGTACTTC. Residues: CASSVGGESEQYF.

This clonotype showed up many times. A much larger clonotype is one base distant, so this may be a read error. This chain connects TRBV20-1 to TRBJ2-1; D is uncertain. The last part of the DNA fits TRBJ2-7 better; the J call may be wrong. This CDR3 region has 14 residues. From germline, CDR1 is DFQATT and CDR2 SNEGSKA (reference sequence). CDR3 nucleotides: TGCAGTGCCGATATAGACCTCTCCTACAATGAGCAGTACTTC. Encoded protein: CSADIDLSYNEQYF.

The CDR3 sequence is CSVERRENTDTQYF. The CDR3 nucleotides are TGCAGCGTTGAGCGACGGGAAAACACAGATACGCAGTATTTT. The V and J genes are TRBV29-1 and TRBJ2-3, with TRBD2 as a possible D gene (5 bases). Per the germline V gene, CDR1 is SQVTM and CDR2 is ANQGSEA. This CDR3 spans 14 amino acids. Trimming pared 3 bases from V and 2 bases from J, leaving 12 bases between.

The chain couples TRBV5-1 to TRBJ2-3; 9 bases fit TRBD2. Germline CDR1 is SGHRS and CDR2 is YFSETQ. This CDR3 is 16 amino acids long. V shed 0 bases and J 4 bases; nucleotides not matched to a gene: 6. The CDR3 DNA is TGCGCCAGCAGCTTGGTTTTAGCGGGGGATGCAGATACGCAGTATTTT. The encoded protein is CASSLVLAGDADTQYF.

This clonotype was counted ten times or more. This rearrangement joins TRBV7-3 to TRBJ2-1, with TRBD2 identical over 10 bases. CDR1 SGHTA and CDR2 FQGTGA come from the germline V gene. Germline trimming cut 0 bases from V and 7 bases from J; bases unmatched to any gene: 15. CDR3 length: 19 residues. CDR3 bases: TGTGCCAGCAGCTTAACTAAAGGGACCCTAGCGGGGGTGGGGAATGAGCAGTTCTTC. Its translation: CASSLTKGTLAGVGNEQFF.

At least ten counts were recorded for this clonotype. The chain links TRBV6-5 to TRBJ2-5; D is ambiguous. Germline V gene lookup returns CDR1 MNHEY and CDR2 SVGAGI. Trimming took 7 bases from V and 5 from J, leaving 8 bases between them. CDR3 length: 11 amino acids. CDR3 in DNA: TGTGCCAGCACAAAAAGGGAGACCCAGTACTTC. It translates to CASTKRETQYF.

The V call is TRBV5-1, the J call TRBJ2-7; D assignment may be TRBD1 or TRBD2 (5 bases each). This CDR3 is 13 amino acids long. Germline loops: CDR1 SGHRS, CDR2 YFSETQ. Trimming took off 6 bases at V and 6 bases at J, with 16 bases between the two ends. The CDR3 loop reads CASTRDGPSEQYF. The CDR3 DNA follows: TGCGCCAGCACCCGGGACGGGCCGAGCGAGCAGTACTTC. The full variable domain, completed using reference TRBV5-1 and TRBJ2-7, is KAGVTQTPRYLIKTRGQQVTLSCSPISGHRSVSWYQQTPGQGLQFLFEYFSETQRNKGNFPGRFSGRQFSNSRSEMNVSTLELGDSALYLCASTRDGPSEQYFGPGTRLTVT.

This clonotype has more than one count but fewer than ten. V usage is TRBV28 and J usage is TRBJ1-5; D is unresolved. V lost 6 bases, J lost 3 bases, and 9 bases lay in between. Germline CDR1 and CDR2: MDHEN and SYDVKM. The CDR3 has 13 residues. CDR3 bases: TGTGCCAGCAGAGAAGGCCCCAATCAGCCCCAGCATTTT. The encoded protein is CASREGPNQPQHF.

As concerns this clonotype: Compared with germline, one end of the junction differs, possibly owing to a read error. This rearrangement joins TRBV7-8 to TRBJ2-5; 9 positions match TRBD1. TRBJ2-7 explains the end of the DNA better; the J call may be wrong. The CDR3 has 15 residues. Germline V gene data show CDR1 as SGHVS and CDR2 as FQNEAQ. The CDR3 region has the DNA TGTGCCAGCAACTTAACAGGGGGCTATTCTTACGAGCAGTACTTC. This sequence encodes CASNLTGGYSYEQYF.

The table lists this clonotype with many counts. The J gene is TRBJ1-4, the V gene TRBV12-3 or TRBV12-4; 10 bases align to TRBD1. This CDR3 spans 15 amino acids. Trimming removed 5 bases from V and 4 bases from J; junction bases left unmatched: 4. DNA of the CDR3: TGTGCCAGCAGTCTGGGGACAGGGGATAATGAAAAACTGTTTTTT. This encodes CASSLGTGDNEKLFF.

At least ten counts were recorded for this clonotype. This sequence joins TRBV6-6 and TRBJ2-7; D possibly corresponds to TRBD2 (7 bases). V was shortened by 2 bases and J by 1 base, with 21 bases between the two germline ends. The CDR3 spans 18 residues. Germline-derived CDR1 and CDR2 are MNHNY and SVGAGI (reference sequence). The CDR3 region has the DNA TGTGCCAGCAGTTACACACATGGGGGGGGCGCAGCGTCCTACGAGCAGTACTTC. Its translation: CASSYTHGGGAASYEQYF.

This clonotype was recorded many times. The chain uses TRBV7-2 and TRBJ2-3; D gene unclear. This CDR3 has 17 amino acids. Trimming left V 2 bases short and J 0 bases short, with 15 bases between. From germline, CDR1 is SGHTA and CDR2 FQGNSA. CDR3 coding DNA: TGTGCCAGCAGCTTATTCTTCCCCCCCCAGAGCACAGATACGCAGTATTTT. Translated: CASSLFFPPQSTDTQYF.

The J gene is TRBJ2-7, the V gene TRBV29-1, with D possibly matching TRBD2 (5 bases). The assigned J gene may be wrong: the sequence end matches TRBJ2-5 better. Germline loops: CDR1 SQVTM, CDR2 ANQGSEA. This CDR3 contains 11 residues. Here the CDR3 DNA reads TGCAGCCCCCGACGCGGGGAGACCCAGTACTTC. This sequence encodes CSPRRGETQYF.

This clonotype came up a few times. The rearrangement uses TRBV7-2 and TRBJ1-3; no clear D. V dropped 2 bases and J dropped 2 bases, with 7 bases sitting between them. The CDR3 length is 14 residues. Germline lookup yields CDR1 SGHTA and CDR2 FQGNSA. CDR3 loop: CASSLIGPGNTIYF. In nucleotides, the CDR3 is TGTGCCAGCAGCTTAATAGGACCTGGAAACACCATATATTTT.

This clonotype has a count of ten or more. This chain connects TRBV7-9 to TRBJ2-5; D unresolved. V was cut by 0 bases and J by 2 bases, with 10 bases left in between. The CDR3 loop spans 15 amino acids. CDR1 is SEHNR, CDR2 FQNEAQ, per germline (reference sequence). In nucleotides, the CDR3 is TGTGCCAGCAGCTTAGCCACGCGAACACAAGAGACCCAGTACTTC. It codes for CASSLATRTQETQYF.

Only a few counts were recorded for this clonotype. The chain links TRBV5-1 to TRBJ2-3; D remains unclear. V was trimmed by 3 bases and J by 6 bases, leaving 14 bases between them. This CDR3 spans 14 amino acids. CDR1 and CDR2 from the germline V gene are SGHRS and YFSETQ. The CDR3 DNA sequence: TGCGCCAGCAGCTCACAATCTAGAAGGGATACGCAGTATTTT. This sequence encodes CASSSQSRRDTQYF.

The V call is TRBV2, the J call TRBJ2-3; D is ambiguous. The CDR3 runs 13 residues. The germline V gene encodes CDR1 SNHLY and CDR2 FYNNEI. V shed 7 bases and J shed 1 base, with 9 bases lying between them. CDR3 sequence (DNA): TGTGCCAGCACGACTGGGGGCACAGATACGCAGTATTTT. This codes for CASTTGGTDTQYF. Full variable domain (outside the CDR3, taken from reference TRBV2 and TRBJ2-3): EPEVTQTPSHQVTQMGQEVILRCVPISNHLYFYWYRQILGQKVEFLVSFYNNEISEKSEIFDDQFSVERPDGSNFTLKIRSTKLEDSAMYFCASTTGGTDTQYFGPGTRLTVL.

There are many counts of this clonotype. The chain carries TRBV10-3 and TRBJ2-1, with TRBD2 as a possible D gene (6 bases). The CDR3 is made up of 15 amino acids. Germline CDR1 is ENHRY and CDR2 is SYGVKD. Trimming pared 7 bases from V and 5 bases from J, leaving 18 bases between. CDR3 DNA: TGTGCCATCACCGGTAGCGGACTCCAAGACAATGAGCAGTTCTTC. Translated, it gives CAITGSGLQDNEQFF.

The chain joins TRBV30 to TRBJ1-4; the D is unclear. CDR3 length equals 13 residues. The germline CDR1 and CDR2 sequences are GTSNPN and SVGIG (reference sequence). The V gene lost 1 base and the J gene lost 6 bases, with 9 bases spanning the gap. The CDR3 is CAWSGGVDEKLFF. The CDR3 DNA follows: TGTGCCTGGAGTGGGGGTGTTGATGAAAAACTGTTTTTT.

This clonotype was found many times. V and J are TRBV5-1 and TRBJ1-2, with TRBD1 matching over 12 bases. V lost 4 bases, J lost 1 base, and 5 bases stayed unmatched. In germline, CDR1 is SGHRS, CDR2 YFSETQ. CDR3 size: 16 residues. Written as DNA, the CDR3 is TGCGCCAGCAGCGGGGACAGGGGGCTTTTTAACTATGGCTACACCTTC. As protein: CASSGDRGLFNYGYTF.